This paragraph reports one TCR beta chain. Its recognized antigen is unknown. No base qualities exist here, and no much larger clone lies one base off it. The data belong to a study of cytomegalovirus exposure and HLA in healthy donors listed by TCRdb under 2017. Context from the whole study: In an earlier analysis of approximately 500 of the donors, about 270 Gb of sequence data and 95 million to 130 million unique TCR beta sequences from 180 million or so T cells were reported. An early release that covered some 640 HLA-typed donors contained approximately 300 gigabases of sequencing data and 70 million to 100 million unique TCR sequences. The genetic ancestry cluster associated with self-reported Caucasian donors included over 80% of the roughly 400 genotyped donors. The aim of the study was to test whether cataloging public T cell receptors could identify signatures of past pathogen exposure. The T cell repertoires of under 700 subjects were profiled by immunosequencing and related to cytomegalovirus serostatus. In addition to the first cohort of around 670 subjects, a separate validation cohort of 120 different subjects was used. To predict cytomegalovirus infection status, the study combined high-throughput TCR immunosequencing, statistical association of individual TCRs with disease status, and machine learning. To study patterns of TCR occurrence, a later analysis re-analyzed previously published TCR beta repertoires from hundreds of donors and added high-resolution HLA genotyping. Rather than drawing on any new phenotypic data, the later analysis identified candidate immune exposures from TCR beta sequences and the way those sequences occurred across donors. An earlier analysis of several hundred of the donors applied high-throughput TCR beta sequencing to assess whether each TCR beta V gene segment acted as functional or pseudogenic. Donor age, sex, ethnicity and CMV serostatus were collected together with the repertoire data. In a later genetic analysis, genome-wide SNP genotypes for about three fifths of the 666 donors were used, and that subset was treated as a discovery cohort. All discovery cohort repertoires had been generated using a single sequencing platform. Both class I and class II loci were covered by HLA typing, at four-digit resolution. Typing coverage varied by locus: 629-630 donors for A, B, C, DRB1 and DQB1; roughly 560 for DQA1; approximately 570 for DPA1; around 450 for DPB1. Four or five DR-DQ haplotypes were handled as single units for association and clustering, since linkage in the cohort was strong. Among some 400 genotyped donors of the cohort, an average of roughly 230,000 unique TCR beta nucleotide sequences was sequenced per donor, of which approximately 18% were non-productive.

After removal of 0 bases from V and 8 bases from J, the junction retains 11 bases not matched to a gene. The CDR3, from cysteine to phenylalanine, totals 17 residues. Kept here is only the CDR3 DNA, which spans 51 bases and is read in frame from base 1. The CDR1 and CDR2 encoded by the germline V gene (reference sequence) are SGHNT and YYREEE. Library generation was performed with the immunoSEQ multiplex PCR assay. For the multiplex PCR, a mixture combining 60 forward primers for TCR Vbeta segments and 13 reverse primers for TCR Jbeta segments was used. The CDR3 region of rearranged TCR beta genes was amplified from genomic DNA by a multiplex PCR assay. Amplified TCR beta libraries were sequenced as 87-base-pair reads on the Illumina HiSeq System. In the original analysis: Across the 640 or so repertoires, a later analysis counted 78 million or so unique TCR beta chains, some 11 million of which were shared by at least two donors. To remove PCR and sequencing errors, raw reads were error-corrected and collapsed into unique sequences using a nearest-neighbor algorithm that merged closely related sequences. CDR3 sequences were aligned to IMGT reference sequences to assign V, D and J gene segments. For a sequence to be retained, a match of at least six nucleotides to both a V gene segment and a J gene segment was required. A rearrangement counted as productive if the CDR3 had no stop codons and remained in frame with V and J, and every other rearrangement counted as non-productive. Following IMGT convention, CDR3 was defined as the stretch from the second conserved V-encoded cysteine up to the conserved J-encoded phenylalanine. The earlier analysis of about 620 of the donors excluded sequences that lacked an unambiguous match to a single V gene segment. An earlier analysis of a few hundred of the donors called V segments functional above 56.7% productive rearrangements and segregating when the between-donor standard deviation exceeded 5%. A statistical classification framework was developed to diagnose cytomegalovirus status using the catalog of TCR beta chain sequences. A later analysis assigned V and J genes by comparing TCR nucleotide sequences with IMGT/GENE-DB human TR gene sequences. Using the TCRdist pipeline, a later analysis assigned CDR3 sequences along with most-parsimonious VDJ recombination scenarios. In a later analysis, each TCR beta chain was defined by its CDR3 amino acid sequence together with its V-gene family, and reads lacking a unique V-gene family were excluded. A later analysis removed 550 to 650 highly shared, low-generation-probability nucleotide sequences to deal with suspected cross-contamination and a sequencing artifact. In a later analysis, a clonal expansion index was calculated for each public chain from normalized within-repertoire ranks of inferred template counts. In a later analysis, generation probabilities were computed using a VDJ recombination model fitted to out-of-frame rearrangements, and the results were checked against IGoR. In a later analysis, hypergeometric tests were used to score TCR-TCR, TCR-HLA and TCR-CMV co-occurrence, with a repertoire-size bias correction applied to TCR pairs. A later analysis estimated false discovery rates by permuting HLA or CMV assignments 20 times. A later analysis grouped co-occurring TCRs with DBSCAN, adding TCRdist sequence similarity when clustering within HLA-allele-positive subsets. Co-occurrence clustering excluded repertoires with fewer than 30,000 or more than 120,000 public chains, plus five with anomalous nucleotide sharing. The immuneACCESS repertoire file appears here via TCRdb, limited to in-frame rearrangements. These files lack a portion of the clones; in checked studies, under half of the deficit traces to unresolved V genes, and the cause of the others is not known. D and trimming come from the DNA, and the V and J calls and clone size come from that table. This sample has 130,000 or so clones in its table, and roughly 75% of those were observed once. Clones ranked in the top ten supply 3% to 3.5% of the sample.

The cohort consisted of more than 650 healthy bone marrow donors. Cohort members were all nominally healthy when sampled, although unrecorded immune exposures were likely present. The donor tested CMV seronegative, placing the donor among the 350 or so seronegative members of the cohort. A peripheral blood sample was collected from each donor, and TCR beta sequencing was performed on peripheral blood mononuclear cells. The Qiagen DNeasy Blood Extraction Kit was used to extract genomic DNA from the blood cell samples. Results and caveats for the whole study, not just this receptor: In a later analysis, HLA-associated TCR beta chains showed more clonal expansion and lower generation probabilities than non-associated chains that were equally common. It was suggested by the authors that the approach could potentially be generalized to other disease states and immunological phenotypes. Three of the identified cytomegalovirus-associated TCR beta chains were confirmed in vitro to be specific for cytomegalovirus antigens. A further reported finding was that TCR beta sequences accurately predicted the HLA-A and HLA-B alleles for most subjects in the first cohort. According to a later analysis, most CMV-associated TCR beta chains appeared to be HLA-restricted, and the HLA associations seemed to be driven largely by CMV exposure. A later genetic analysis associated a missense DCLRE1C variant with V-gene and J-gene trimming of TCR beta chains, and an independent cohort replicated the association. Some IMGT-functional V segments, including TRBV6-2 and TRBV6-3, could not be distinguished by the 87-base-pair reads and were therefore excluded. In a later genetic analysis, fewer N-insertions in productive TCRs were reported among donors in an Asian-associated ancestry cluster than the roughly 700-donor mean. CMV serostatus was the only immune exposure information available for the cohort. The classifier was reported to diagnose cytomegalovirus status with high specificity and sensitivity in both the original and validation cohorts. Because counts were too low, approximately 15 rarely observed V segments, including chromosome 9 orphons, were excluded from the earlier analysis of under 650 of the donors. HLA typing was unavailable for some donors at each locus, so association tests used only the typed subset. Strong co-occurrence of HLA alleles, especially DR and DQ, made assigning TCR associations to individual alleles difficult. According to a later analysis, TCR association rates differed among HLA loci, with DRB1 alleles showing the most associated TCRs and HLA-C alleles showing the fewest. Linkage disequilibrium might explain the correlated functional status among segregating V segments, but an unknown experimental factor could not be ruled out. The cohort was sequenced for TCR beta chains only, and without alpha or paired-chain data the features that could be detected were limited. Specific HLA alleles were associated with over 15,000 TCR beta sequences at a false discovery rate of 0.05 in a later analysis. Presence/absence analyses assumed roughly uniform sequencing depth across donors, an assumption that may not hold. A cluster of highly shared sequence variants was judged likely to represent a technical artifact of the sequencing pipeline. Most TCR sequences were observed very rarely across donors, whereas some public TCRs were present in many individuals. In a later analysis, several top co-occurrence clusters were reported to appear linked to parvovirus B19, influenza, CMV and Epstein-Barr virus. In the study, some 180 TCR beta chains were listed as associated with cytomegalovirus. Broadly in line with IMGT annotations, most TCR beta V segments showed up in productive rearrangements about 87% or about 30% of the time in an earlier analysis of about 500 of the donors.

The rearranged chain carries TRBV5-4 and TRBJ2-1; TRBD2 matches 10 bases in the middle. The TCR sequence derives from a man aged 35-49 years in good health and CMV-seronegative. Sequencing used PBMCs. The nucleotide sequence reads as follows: TGTGCCAGCAGCTTGGAGGGAGCGGGGGGGCCTGGGGATGAGCAGTTCTTC. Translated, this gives CASSLEGAGGPGDEQFF.